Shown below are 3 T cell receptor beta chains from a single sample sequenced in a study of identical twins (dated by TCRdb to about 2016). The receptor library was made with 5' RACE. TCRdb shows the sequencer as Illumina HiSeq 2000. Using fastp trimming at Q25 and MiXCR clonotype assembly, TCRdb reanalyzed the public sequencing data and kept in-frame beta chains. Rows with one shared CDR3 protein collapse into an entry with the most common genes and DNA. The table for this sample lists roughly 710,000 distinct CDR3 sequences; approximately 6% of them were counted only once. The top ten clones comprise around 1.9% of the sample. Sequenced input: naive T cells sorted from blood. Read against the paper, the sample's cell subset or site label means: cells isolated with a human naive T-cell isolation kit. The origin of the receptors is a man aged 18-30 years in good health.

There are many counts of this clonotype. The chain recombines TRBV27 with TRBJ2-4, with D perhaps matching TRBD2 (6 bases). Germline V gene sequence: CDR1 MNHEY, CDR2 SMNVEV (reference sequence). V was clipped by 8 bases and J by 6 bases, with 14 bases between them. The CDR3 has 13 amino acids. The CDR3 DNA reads TGTGCCAGCTCCTTGGGAGGAGGAAACATTCAGTACTTC. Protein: CASSLGGGNIQYF.

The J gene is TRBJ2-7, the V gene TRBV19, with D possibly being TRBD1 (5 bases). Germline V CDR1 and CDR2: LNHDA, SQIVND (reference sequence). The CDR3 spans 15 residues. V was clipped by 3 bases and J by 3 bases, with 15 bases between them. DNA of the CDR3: TGTGCCAGTAGTATCGCCAGGGTAAGCGACTACGAGCAGTACTTC. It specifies CASSIARVSDYEQYF.

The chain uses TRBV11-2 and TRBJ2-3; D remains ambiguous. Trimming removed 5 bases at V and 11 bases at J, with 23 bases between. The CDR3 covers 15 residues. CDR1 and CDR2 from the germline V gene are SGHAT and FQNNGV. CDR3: CASSQFRNQRLGQYF. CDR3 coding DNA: TGTGCCAGCAGCCAATTCCGGAATCAAAGGCTCGGGCAGTATTTT. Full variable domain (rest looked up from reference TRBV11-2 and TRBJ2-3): EAGVAQSPRYKIIEKRQSVAFWCNPISGHATLYWYQQILGQGPKLLIQFQNNGVVDDSQLPKDRFSAERLKGVDSTLKIQPAKLEDSAVYLCASSQFRNQRLGQYFGPGTRLTVL.